The clone carrying this T cell receptor (beta chain) came up a few times. The antigen remains undetermined. Patients who had autoimmune disease history or got systemic immunosuppression were left out. The sample comes from a study of OX40 agonist ivuxolimab in advanced cancers. Study as a whole: Given to patients was ivuxolimab, an agonistic anti-OX40 (CD134) antibody.

The study, taken as a whole, reports: Specificity for antigen went undetermined in the expanded peripheral T cells.

Only in-frame clones appear in the TCRdb table, and some are missing; sequencing was by immunoSEQ multiplex PCR. The sample includes around 79,000 clones, around nine tenths of them seen just once. From germline, CDR1 is SGHKS and CDR2 YYEKEE (reference sequence). The CDR3 has 15 amino acids. The junction had 6 bases not matched to a gene; V was cut back by 5 bases and J by 0 bases. Here the sequenced sample was CD4+ or CD8+ T cells sorted from blood, taken in a trial of the OX40 agonist ivuxolimab. The TCR was taken from an adult with an advanced solid tumor such as melanoma, head and neck, liver or kidney cancer. The V gene is TRBV5-5, the J gene TRBJ1-1; 8 bases line up with TRBD1. The CDR3, as DNA: TGTGCCAGCAGTTTACAGGGGGGGTTGAACACTGAAGCTTTCTTT. Its protein product is CASSLQGGLNTEAFF.